This T cell receptor beta chain originates from a study of beta chain features in type 1 diabetes. Broader study findings: TCRB CDR3 length was moderately but significantly reduced in all four CD4+ subsets of Type 1 diabetes patients.

About this clone: The antigen remains undetermined.

Trimming took off 4 bases at V and 5 bases at J, with 12 bases between the two ends. Germline CDR1 and CDR2: SGHDN and FVKESK. The CDR3 is 13 amino acids. Reverse transcribing all isolated RNA meant expressed TCRB transcripts were sequenced. Measured with immunoSEQ multiplex PCR; TCRdb has only the in-frame clones, and not every one. The data contain around 250,000 clones, about a fifth of them singletons. The chain employs TRBV14 and TRBJ2-7; TRBD1 might be the D (6 bases). The receptor was isolated from a woman aged 35 to 49 with type 1 diabetes. Input material: naive CD4+ T cells from blood. CDR3 residues: CASSPDRRHEQYF. The DNA for the CDR3 is TGTGCCAGCAGCCCGGACAGAAGGCACGAGCAGTACTTC.